Listed below are T cell receptor beta chains from one sample, sequenced in a study of a mutant IDH1 vaccine in newly diagnosed glioma. These receptors have no known antigen. Method: immunoSEQ multiplex PCR; TCRdb's copy keeps in-frame clones and lacks some. Of 38,000 or so clones in the sample, roughly 90% were seen once. Specimen: PBMCs, collected from a glioma patient whose treatment included an IDH1 peptide vaccine. These receptors were collected from a man over 45 with glioma. Each CDR3 is given with its conserved first and last residue. Fields, in order: clone size, D gene, V gene, J gene, CDR3 protein, CDR3 DNA. A D gene is named only where the DNA matches it firmly. Where a row states a size, it is once, few, many or the class of an expanded clone; other rows omit it.

NA	NA	TRBV18	TRBJ1-3	CASSPFLPGRSSSGNTIYF	TGTGCCAGCTCACCATTCCTTCCGGGACGTTCTAGCTCTGGAAACACCATATATTTT
NA	NA	TRBV27	TRBJ2-7	CASRPKPTAYEQYF	TGTGCCAGCAGACCAAAACCGACAGCATACGAGCAGTACTTC
NA	NA	TRBV19	TRBJ2-5	CASSNRGGETQYF	TGTGCCAGTAGTAATCGGGGCGGAGAGACCCAGTACTTC
NA	TRBD1	TRBV7-2	TRBJ1-2	CASSLGQAPYGYTF	TGTGCCAGCAGCCTTGGACAGGCCCCCTATGGCTACACCTTC
NA	TRBD1	TRBV4-3	TRBJ2-7	CASSLRQGSFYEQYF	TGCGCCAGCAGCTTACGACAGGGGTCATTCTACGAGCAGTACTTC
NA	TRBD1	TRBV14	TRBJ1-2	CASSSGQALTYGYTF	TGTGCCAGCAGCAGTGGACAGGCATTAACCTATGGCTACACCTTC
NA	NA	TRBV14	TRBJ1-1	CASSQKEGHSNTEAFF	TGTGCCAGCAGCCAGAAGGAGGGGCACTCGAACACTGAAGCTTTCTTT
once	TRBD1	TRBV5-1	TRBJ1-2	CASSSRQGGYGYTF	TGCGCCAGCAGTAGTAGACAGGGGGGCTATGGCTACACCTTC
NA	TRBD1	TRBV5-4	TRBJ1-2	CASSVDRVQYGYTF	TGTGCCAGCAGCGTAGACAGGGTTCAGTATGGCTACACCTTC
NA	NA	TRBV30	TRBJ1-2	CAWSLGINYGYTF	TGTGCCTGGAGTCTCGGGATAAACTATGGCTACACCTTC
NA	TRBD2	TRBV27	TRBJ2-1	CASRPIGGLYNEQFF	TGTGCCAGCAGACCGATCGGGGGGTTATACAATGAGCAGTTCTTC
NA	NA	TRBV10-2	TRBJ2-1	CASSEFQSSYNEQFF	TGCGCCAGCAGTGAGTTCCAGAGCTCCTACAATGAGCAGTTCTTC
few	TRBD1	TRBV2	TRBJ1-5	CASTRQGAQPQHF	TGTGCCAGCACACGTCAGGGGGCTCAGCCCCAGCATTTT
NA	NA	TRBV10-3	TRBJ1-2	CAISESVGANYGYTF	TGTGCCATCAGTGAGTCTGTTGGTGCTAACTATGGCTACACCTTC
NA	NA	TRBV25-1	TRBJ2-7	CASSEGYREQYF	TGTGCCAGCAGTGAAGGATATCGCGAGCAGTACTTC
once	NA	TRBV4-1	TRBJ2-1	CASSPLGPTIQFF	TGCGCCAGCAGCCCGCTCGGGCCTACCATCCAGTTCTTC
NA	NA	TRBV5-1	TRBJ1-2	CASSHRQLAGYTF	TGCGCCAGCAGCCACCGACAACTAGCGGGCTACACCTTC
NA	TRBD1	TRBV5-4	TRBJ1-3	CASSLSDRAGAGNTIYF	TGTGCCAGCAGCTTGAGTGACAGGGCAGGGGCTGGAAACACCATATATTTT
once	NA	TRBV27	TRBJ1-6	CASSLSGDGVGRNSPLHF	TGTGCCAGCAGTTTAAGTGGGGATGGGGTAGGAAGGAATTCACCCCTCCACTTT
NA	TRBD1	TRBV27	TRBJ2-7	CASSLSNRGNEQYF	TGTGCCAGCAGTTTATCGAACAGGGGCAACGAGCAGTACTTC
once	NA	TRBV30	TRBJ1-2	CAWSLHYGYTF	TGTGCCTGGAGTTTACACTATGGCTACACCTTC
NA	NA	TRBV19	TRBJ2-3	CASSPRGVSADTQYF	TGTGCCAGTAGTCCCAGGGGTGTGAGTGCAGATACGCAGTATTTT
NA	TRBD2	TRBV4-1	TRBJ2-7	CASSQGLAATKYEQYF	TGCGCCAGCAGCCAAGGTCTAGCGGCCACCAAATACGAGCAGTACTTC
NA	NA	TRBV6-5	TRBJ2-5	CASSYDTQETQYF	TGTGCCAGCAGTTACGACACCCAAGAGACCCAGTACTTC
NA	NA	TRBV27	TRBJ2-3	CASIGRTDTQYF	TGTGCCAGCATCGGTAGGACAGATACGCAGTATTTT
NA	TRBD1	TRBV5-1	TRBJ1-2	CASSSGGQTNYGYTF	TGCGCCAGCAGCTCGGGGGGACAGACGAACTATGGCTACACCTTC
NA	NA	TRBV7-8	TRBJ1-1	CASSLGIRTINTEAFF	TGTGCCAGCAGCTTAGGGATCCGGACAATCAACACTGAAGCTTTCTTT
NA	NA	TRBV2	TRBJ1-1	CASNLQGNTEAFF	TGTGCCAGCAACCTACAGGGGAACACTGAAGCTTTCTTT
NA	NA	TRBV7-8	TRBJ1-4	CASRSRGGEKLFF	TGTGCCAGCAGATCTAGGGGCGGCGAAAAACTGTTTTTT
NA	NA	TRBV5-4	TRBJ1-6	CASSPGGPLSPLHF	TGTGCCAGCAGTCCGGGGGGCCCCCTTTCACCCCTCCACTTT
NA	TRBD2	TRBV15	TRBJ2-7	CATSPSPVPGLAGVVEQYF	TGTGCCACCAGCCCCAGTCCGGTCCCGGGACTAGCGGGAGTTGTCGAGCAGTACTTC
NA	NA	TRBV9	TRBJ1-4	CASSVGRNEKLFF	TGTGCCAGCAGCGTAGGGCGGAATGAAAAACTGTTTTTT
NA	NA	TRBV11-2	TRBJ1-1	CASSLGPGAQRTEAFF	TGTGCCAGCAGCTTAGGGCCAGGGGCCCAGCGGACTGAAGCTTTCTTT
NA	TRBD2	TRBV19	TRBJ2-2	CASSTPGLAGTGELFF	TGTGCCAGTAGTACCCCGGGACTAGCGGGGACCGGGGAGCTGTTTTTT
once	TRBD1	TRBV6-1	TRBJ2-7	CASSEIRGRYEQYF	TGTGCCAGCAGTGAAATCAGGGGGCGATACGAGCAGTACTTC
NA	NA	TRBV6-5	TRBJ1-1	CASRTVGHSAEAFF	TGTGCCAGCAGGACAGTGGGCCATAGTGCTGAAGCTTTCTTT
NA	TRBD1	TRBV28	TRBJ2-7	CASSSWDPTGGAYEQYF	TGTGCCAGCAGTTCATGGGATCCCACAGGGGGTGCGTACGAGCAGTACTTC
NA	NA	TRBV7-2	TRBJ2-3	CASSLGSFGGTDTQYF	TGTGCCAGCAGCTTAGGGTCCTTTGGCGGCACAGATACGCAGTATTTT
NA	NA	TRBV30	TRBJ1-2	CAWSVLRVDLTYGYTF	TGTGCCTGGAGTGTACTAAGGGTTGACCTAACCTATGGCTACACCTTC
NA	TRBD1	TRBV29-1	TRBJ1-2	CSVQTGGSYGYTF	TGCAGCGTCCAAACAGGGGGAAGCTATGGCTACACCTTC
NA	TRBD2	TRBV10-1	TRBJ2-3	CASSESGSGSLTDTQYF	TGCGCCAGCAGTGAGTCCGGTAGCGGGAGTCTTACAGATACGCAGTATTTT
NA	NA	TRBV10-3	TRBJ2-1	CAIGAADEQFF	TGTGCCATCGGGGCCGCGGATGAGCAGTTCTTC
once	NA	TRBV7-9	TRBJ1-1	CASSYTDRWAFF	TGTGCCAGCAGCTACACGGACAGATGGGCTTTCTTT
NA	TRBD1	TRBV18	TRBJ2-5	CASSPQGQGQETQYF	TGTGCCAGCTCACCACAGGGACAGGGGCAAGAGACCCAGTACTTC
NA	NA	TRBV18	TRBJ1-1	CASSIGQANTEAFF	TGTGCCAGCTCAATCGGACAAGCGAACACTGAAGCTTTCTTT